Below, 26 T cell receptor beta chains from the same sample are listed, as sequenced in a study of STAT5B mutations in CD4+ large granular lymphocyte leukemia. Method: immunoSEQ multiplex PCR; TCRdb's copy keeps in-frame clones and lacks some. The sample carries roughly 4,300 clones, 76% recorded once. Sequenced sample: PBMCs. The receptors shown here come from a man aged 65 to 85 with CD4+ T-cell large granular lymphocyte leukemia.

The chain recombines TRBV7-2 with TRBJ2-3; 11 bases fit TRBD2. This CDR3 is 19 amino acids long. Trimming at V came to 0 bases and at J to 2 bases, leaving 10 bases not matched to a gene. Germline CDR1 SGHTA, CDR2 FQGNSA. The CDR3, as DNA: TGTGCCAGCAGCTTAGCGCGCCTAGCGGGGGGCGGCCCCACAGATACGCAGTATTTT. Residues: CASSLARLAGGGPTDTQYF.

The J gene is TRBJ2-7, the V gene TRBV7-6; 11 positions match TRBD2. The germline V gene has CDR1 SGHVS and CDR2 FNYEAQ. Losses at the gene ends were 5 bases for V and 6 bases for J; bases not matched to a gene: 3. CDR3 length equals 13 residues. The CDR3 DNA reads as TGTGCCAGCAGCGCCGGGACTAGCGGCGAGCAGTACTTC. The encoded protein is CASSAGTSGEQYF. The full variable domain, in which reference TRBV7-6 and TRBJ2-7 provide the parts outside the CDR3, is GAGVSQSPRYKVTKRGQDVALRCDPISGHVSLYWYRQALGQGPEFLTYFNYEAQQDKSGLPNDRFSAERPEGSISTLTIQRTEQRDSAMYRCASSAGTSGEQYFGPGTRLTVT.

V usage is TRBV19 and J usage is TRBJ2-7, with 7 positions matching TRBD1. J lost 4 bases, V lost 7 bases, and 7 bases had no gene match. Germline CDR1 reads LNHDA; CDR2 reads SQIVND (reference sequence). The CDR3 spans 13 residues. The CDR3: CASMGTEHYEQYF. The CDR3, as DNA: TGTGCCAGTATGGGGACAGAACATTACGAGCAGTACTTC.

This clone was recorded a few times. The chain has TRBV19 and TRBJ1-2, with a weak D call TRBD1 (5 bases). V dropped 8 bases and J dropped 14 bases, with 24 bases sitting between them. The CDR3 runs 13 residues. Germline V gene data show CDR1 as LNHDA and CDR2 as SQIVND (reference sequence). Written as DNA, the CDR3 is TGTGCCAGTTCTCCATCCGGGACCACCCGCGGTACCTTC. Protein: CASSPSGTTRGTF. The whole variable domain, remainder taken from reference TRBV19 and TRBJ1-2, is DGGITQSPKYLFRKEGQNVTLSCEQNLNHDAMYWYRQDPGQGLRLIYYSQIVNDFQKGDIAEGYSVSREKKESFPLTVTSAQKNPTAFYLCASSPSGTTRGTFGSGTRLTVV.

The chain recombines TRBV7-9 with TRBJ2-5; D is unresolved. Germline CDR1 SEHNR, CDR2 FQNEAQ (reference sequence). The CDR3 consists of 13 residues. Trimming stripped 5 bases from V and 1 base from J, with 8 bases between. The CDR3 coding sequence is TGTGCCAGCAGCCCCAGAGGCCAAGAGACCCAGTACTTC. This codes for CASSPRGQETQYF.

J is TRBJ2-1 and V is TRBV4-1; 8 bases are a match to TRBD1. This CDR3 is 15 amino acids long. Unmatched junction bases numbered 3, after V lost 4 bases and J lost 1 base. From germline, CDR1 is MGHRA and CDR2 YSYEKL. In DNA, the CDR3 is TGCGCCAGCAGCCGAGACAGGGGTTCCTACAATGAGCAGTTCTTC. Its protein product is CASSRDRGSYNEQFF.

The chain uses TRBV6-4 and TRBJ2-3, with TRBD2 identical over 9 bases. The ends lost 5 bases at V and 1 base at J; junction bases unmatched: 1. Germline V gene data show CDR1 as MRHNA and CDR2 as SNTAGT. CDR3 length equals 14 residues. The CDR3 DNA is TGTGCCAGCAGTCAGCGGGGGGGCACAGATACGCAGTATTTT. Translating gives CASSQRGGTDTQYF.

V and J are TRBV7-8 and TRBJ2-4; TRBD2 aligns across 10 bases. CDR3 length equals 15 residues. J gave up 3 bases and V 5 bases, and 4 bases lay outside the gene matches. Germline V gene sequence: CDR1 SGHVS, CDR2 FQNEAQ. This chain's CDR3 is CASSGPSGGKNIQYF. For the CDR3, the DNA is TGTGCCAGCAGCGGGCCTAGCGGGGGCAAAAACATTCAGTACTTC.

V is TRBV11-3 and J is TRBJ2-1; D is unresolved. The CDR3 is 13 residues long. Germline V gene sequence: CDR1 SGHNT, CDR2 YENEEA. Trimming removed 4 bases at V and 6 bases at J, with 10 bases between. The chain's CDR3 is CASSSGGSNEQFF. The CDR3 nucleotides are TGTGCCAGCAGCTCAGGCGGATCCAATGAGCAGTTCTTC.

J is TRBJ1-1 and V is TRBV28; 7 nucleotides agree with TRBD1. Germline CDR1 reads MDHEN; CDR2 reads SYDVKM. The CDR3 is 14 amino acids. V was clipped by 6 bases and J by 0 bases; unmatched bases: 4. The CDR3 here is CASSLRGMNTEAFF. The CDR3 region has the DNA TGTGCCAGCAGCCTCAGGGGGATGAACACTGAAGCTTTCTTT.

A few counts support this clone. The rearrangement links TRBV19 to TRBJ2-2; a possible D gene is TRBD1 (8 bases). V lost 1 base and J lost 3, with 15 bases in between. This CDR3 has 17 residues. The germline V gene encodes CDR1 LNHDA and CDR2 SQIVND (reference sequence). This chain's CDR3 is CASSIGEGQAYTGELFF. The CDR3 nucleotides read TGTGCCAGTAGTATAGGGGAGGGACAGGCTTACACCGGGGAGCTGTTTTTT.

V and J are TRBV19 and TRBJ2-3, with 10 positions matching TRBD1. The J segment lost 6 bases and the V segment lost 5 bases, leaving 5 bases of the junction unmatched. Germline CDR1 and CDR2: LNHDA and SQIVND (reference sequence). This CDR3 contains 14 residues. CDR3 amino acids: CASSARQGADTQYF. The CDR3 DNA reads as TGTGCCAGTAGTGCCAGACAGGGGGCGGATACGCAGTATTTT. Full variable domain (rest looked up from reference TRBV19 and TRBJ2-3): DGGITQSPKYLFRKEGQNVTLSCEQNLNHDAMYWYRQDPGQGLRLIYYSQIVNDFQKGDIAEGYSVSREKKESFPLTVTSAQKNPTAFYLCASSARQGADTQYFGPGTRLTVL.

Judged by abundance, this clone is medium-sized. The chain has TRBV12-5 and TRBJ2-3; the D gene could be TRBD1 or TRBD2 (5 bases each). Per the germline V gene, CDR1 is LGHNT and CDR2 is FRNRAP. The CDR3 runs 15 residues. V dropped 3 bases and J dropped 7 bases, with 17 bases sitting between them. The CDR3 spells CASGLPSRGAYTQYF. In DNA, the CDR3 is TGTGCTAGTGGTTTACCGTCAAGAGGGGCCTATACGCAGTATTTT.

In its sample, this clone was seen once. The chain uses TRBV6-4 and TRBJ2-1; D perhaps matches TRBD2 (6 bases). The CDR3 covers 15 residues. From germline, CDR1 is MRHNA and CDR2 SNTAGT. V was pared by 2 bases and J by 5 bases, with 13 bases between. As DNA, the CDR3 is TGTGCCAGCAGTGACCTGGGGGGAGGCCACAATGAGCAGTTCTTC. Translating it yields CASSDLGGGHNEQFF.

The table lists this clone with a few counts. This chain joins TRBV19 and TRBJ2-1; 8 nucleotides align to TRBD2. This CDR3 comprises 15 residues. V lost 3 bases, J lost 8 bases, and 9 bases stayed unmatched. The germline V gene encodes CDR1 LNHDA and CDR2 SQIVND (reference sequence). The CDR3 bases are TGTGCCAGTAGTATTGGAGCGGGAGTGCGGTATGAGCAGTTCTTC. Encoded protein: CASSIGAGVRYEQFF.

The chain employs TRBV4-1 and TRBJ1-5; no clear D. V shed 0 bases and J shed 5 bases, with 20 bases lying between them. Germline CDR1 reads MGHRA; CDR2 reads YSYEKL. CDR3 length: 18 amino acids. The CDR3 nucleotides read TGCGCCAGCAGCCAAGATAGTATGGTCGCCACTGAACATCAGCCCCAGCATTTT. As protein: CASSQDSMVATEHQPQHF.

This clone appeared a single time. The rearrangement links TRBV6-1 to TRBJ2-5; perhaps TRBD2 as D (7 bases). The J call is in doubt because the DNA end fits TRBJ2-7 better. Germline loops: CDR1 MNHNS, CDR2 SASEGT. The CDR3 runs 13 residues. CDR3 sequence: CAILGGPSYEQYF. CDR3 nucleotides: TGTGCCATCCTCGGGGGGCCCTCCTACGAGCAGTACTTC.

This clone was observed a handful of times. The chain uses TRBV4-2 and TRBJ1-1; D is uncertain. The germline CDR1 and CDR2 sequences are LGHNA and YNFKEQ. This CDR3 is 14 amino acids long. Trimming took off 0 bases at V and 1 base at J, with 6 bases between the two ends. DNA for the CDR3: TGTGCCAGCAGCCAAGAAATAGAGAACACTGAAGCTTTCTTT. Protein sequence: CASSQEIENTEAFF.

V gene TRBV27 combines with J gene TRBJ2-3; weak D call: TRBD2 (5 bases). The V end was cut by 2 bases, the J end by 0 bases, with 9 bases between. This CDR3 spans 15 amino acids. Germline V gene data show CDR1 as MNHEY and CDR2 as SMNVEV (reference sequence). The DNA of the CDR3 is TGTGCCAGCAGTTTAGGGAGCGGAAGCACAGATACGCAGTATTTT. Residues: CASSLGSGSTDTQYF.

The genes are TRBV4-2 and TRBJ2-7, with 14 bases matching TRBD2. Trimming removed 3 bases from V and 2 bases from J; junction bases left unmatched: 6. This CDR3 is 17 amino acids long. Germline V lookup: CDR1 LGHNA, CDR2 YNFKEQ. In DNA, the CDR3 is TGTGCCAGCAGCCAGGCTGGACTAGCGGGGGGACCCTACGAGCAGTACTTC. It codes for CASSQAGLAGGPYEQYF.

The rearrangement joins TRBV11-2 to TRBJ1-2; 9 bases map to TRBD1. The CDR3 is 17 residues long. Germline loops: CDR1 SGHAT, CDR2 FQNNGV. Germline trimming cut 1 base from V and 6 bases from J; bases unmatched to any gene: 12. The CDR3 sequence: CASSLGPKRTGEDGYTF. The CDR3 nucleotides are TGTGCCAGCAGCTTAGGGCCTAAAAGGACAGGGGAGGATGGCTACACCTTC.

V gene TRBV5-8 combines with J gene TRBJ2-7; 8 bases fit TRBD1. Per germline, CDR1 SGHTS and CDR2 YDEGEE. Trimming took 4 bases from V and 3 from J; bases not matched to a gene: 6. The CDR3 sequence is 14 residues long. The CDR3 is CASSVPGQDYEQYF. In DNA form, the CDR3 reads TGTGCCAGCAGCGTACCGGGACAGGACTACGAGCAGTACTTC. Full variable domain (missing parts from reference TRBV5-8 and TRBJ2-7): EAGVTQSPTHLIKTRGQQATLRCSPISGHTSVYWYQQALGLGLQFLLWYDEGEERNRGNFPPRFSGRQFPNYSSELNVNALELEDSALYLCASSVPGQDYEQYFGPGTRLTVT.

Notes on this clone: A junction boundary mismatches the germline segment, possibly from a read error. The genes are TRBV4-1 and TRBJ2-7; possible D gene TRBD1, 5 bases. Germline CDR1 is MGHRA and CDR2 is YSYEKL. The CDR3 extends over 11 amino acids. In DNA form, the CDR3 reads TGTGCCAGCAGCTTGGGTCAGGGATGGTACTTC. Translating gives CASSLGQGWYF.

CDR3 in DNA: TGTGCCAGTAGTACCGGGGTCTCTTTTGGCTACACCTTC. Translation: CASSTGVSFGYTF. The chain joins TRBV19 to TRBJ1-2; D unclear. Per germline, CDR1 LNHDA and CDR2 SQIVND (reference sequence). V lost 4 bases and J 7 bases, leaving 13 bases between the germline ends. CDR3 length equals 13 residues.

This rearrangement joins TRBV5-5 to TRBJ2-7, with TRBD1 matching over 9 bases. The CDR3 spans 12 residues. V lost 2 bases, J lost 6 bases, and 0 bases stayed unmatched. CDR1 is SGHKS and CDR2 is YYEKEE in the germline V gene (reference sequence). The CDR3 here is CASSLQGAEQYF. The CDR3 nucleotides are TGTGCCAGCAGCTTACAGGGGGCCGAGCAGTACTTC.

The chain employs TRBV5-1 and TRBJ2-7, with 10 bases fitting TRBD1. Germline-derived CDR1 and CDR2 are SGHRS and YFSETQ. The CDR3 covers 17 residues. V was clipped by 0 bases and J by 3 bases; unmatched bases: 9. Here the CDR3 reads CASSLEGGGTGDYEQYF. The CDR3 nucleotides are TGCGCCAGCAGCTTGGAAGGCGGCGGGACAGGGGACTACGAGCAGTACTTC.